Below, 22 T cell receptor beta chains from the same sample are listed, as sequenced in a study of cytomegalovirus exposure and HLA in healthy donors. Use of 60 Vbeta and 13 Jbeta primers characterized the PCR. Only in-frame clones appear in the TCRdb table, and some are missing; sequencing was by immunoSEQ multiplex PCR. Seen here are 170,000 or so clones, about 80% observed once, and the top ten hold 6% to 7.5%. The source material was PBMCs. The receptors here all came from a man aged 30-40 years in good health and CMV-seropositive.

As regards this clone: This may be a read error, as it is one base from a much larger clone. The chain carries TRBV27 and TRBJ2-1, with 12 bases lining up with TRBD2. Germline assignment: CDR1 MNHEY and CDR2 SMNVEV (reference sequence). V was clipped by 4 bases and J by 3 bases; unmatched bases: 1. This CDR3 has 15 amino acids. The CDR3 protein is CASSSTSGSYNEQFF. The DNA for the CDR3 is TGTGCCAGCAGTTCGACTAGCGGGAGCTACAATGAGCAGTTCTTC.

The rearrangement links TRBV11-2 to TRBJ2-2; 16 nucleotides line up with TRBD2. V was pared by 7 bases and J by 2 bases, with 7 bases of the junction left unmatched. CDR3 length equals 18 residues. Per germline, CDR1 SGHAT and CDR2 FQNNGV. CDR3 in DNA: TGTGCCAGCAAGGGACTAGCGGGGGGGACCGAAAACACCGGGGAGCTGTTTTTT. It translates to CASKGLAGGTENTGELFF.

CDR3 residues: CSVVGLAGTYEQYF. The CDR3 DNA is TGCAGCGTTGTTGGACTAGCGGGAACCTACGAGCAGTACTTC. The rearrangement links TRBV29-1 to TRBJ2-7; 12 bases agree with TRBD2. The germline CDR1 and CDR2 sequences are SQVTM and ANQGSEA. Losses at the gene ends were 4 bases for V and 2 bases for J; bases not matched to a gene: 3. The CDR3 is 14 residues long.

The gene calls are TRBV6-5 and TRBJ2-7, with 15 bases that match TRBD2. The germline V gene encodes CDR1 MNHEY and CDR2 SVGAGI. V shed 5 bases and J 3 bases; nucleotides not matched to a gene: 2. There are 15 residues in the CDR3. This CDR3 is CASSRGLAGGYEQYF. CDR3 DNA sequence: TGTGCCAGCAGTAGGGGACTAGCGGGGGGCTACGAGCAGTACTTC.

Here the CDR3 reads CASMEGPTEKLFF. The CDR3 DNA sequence: TGTGCCAGCATGGAGGGGCCCACAGAAAAACTGTTTTTT. This chain joins TRBV28 and TRBJ1-4, with a weak D call TRBD1 (5 bases). Germline CDR1 is MDHEN and CDR2 is SYDVKM. The V end lost 7 bases, the J end lost 8 bases, and 14 bases lay between the germline ends. This CDR3 is 13 amino acids long.

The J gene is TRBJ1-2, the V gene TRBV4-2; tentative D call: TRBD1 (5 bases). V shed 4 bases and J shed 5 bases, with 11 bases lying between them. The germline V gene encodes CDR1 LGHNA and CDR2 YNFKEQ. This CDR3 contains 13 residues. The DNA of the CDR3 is TGTGCCAGCAGCCCACAGGAGAGTTATGGCTACACCTTC. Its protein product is CASSPQESYGYTF.

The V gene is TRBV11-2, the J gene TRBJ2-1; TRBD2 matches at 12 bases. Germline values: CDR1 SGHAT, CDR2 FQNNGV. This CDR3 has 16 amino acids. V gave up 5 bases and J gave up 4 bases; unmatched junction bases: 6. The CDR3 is CASSPGLAGHYNEQFF. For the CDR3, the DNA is TGTGCCAGCAGCCCCGGACTAGCGGGACATTACAATGAGCAGTTCTTC.

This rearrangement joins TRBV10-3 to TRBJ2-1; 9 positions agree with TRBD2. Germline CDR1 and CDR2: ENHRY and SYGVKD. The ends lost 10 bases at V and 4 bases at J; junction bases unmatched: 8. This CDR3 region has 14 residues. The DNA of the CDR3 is TGTGCCACCCAGACTAGCGGCGGGTACAATGAGCAGTTCTTC. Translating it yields CATQTSGGYNEQFF.

In DNA form, the CDR3 reads TGTGCCAGCAGCTCACAGGGGAATACTGAAGCTTTCTTT. This codes for CASSSQGNTEAFF. V gene TRBV7-2 combines with J gene TRBJ1-1; 7 bases map to TRBD1. The CDR3 spans 13 residues. V shed 4 bases and J 5 bases; nucleotides not matched to a gene: 4. Germline V CDR1 and CDR2: SGHTA, FQGNSA.

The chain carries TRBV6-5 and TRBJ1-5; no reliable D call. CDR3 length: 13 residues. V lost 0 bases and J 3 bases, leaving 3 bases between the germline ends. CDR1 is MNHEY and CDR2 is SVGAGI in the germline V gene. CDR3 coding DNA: TGTGCCAGCAGTTACTCCAACAATCAGCCCCAGCATTTT. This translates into CASSYSNNQPQHF.

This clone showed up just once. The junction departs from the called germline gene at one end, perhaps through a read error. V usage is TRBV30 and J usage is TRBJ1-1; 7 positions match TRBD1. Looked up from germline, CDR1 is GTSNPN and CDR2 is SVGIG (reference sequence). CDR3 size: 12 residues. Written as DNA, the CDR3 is TGTGCCTGGAGACAGGGGAACGCTGAAGCTTTCTTT. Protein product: CAWRQGNAEAFF. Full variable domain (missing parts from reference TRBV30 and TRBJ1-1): SQTIHQWPATLVQPVGSPLSLECTVEGTSNPNLYWYRQAAGRGLQLLFYSVGIGQISSEVPQNLSASRPQDRQFILSSKKLLLSDSGFYLCAWRQGNAEAFFGQGTRLTVV.

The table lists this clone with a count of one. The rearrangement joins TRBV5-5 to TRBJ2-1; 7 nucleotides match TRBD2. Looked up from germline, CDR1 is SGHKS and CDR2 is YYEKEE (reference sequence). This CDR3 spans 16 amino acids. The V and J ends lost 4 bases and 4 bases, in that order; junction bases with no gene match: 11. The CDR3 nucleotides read TGTGCCAGCAGCATAGCGGGTTTATCGGTTTACAATGAGCAGTTCTTC. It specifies CASSIAGLSVYNEQFF.

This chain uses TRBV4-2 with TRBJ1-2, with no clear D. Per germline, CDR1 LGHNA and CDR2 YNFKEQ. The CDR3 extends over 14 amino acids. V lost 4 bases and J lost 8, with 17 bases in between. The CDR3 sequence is CASSPARRDSGYTF. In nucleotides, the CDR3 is TGTGCCAGCAGCCCCGCTAGGAGGGATAGCGGCTACACCTTC.

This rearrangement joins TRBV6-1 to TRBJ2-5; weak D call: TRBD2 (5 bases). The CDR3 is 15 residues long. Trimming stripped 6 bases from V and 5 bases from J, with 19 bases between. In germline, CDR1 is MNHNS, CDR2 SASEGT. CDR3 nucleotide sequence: TGTGCCAGCAGCGGGGTTCGTCTAGCTGGGGAGACCCAGTACTTC. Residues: CASSGVRLAGETQYF.

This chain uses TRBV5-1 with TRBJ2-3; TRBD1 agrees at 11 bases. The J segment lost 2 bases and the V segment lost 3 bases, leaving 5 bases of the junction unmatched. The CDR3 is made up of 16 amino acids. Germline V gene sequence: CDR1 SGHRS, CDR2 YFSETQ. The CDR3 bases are TGCGCCAGCAGCTGGGGACAGGGGGAAAACACAGATACGCAGTATTTT. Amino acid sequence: CASSWGQGENTDTQYF. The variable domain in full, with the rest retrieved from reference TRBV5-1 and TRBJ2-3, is KAGVTQTPRYLIKTRGQQVTLSCSPISGHRSVSWYQQTPGQGLQFLFEYFSETQRNKGNFPGRFSGRQFSNSRSEMNVSTLELGDSALYLCASSWGQGENTDTQYFGPGTRLTVL.

Here the CDR3 reads CASSSETINYGYTF. In DNA, the CDR3 is TGTGCCAGCAGTTCCGAGACAATCAACTATGGCTACACCTTC. This chain uses TRBV28 with TRBJ1-2; D is unclear. The CDR3 runs 14 residues. Germline values: CDR1 MDHEN, CDR2 SYDVKM. V shed 4 bases and J shed 2 bases, with 11 bases lying between them.

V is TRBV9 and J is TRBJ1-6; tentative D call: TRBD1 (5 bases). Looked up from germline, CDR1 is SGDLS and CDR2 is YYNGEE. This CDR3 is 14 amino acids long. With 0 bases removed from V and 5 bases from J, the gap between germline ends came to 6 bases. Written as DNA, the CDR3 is TGTGCCAGCAGCGTAGGACAGCATAATTCACCCCTCCACTTT. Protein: CASSVGQHNSPLHF. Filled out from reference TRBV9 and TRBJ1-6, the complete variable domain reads DSGVTQTPKHLITATGQRVTLRCSPRSGDLSVYWYQQSLDQGLQFLIQYYNGEERAKGNILERFSAQQFPDLHSELNLSSLELGDSALYFCASSVGQHNSPLHFGNGTRLTVT.

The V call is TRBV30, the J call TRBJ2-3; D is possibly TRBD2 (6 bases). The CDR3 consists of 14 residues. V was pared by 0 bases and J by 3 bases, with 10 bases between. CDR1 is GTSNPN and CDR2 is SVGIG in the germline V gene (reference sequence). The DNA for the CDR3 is TGTGCCTGGAGTGTAGGCCGGGGGACAGATACGCAGTATTTT. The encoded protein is CAWSVGRGTDTQYF. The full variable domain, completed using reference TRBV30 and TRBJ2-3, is SQTIHQWPATLVQPVGSPLSLECTVEGTSNPNLYWYRQAAGRGLQLLFYSVGIGQISSEVPQNLSASRPQDRQFILSSKKLLLSDSGFYLCAWSVGRGTDTQYFGPGTRLTVL.

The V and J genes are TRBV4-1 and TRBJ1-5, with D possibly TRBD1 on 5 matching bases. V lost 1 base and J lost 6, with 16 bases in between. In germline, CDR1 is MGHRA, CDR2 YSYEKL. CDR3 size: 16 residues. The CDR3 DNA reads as TGCGCCAGCAGCCAAGGTAGTTTCGGGGGGGTTCAGCCCCAGCATTTT. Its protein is CASSQGSFGGVQPQHF.

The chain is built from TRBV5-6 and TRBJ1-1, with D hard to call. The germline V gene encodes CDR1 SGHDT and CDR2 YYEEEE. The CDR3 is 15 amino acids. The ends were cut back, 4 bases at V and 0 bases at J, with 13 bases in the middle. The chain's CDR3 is CASSLLGRLNTEAFF. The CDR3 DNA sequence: TGTGCCAGCAGCCTGCTGGGCCGCCTGAACACTGAAGCTTTCTTT.

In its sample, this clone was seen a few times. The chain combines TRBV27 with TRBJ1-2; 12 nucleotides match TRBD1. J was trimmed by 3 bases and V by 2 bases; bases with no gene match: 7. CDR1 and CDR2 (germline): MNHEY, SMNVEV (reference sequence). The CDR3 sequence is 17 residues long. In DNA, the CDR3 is TGTGCCAGCAGTTTAATGGGACAGGGGGCCGTCGACTATGGCTACACCTTC. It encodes CASSLMGQGAVDYGYTF.

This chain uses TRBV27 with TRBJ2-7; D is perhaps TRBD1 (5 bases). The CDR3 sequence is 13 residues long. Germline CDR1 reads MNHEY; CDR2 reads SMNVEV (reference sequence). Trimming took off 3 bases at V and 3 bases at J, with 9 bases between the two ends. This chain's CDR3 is CASSFRDDYEQYF. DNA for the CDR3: TGTGCCAGCAGTTTCAGGGATGACTACGAGCAGTACTTC.